This entry lists 3 T cell receptor beta chains sequenced from one sample in a study of blood T cell repertoires in COVID-19. Generated by immunoSEQ multiplex PCR, the TCRdb table keeps only in-frame clones and is missing some. The data show 250,000 to 300,000 clones, approximately 86% seen once. The specimen sequenced was peripheral blood. These receptors were obtained from a woman between 45 and 60 years old who had recovered from COVID-19.

The chain links TRBV7-9 to TRBJ1-2, with D possibly TRBD1 on 5 matching bases. The V end was cut by 1 base, the J end by 4 bases, with 13 bases between. Germline V CDR1 and CDR2: SEHNR, FQNEAQ (reference sequence). The CDR3 covers 15 residues. The CDR3 reads CASSLGGHLIYGYTF. In DNA, the CDR3 is TGTGCCAGCAGCTTAGGAGGACACTTAATCTATGGCTACACCTTC.

CDR3: CASTLGLNSGANVLTF. The CDR3 nucleotides read TGTGCCAGCACCCTGGGGCTAAACTCTGGGGCCAACGTCCTGACTTTC. This rearrangement joins TRBV27 to TRBJ2-6; weak D call: TRBD1 (5 bases). Looked up from germline, CDR1 is MNHEY and CDR2 is SMNVEV (reference sequence). The CDR3 runs to 16 residues. Trimming pared 7 bases from V and 0 bases from J, leaving 13 bases between.

This rearrangement joins TRBV3-1 (or the pseudogene TRBV3-2) to TRBJ2-7; 8 bases fit TRBD2. Losses at the gene ends were 2 bases for V and 6 bases for J; bases not matched to a gene: 0. There are 12 residues in the CDR3. Germline-derived CDR1 and CDR2 are LGHDT and YNNKEL (reference sequence). The CDR3 is CASSQRGGEQYF. CDR3 in DNA: TGTGCCAGCAGCCAACGGGGGGGCGAGCAGTACTTC.